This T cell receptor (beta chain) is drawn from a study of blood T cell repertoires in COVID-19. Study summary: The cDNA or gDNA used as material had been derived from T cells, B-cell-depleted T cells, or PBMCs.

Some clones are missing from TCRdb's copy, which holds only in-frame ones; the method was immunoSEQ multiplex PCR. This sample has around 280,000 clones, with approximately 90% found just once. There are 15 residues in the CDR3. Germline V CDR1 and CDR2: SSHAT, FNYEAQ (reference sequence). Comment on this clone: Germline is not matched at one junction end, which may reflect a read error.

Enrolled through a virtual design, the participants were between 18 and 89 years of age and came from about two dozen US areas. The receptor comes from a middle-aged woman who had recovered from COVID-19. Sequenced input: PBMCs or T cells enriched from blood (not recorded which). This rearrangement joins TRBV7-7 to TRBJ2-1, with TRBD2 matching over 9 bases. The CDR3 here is CASSQLAGPYNEQFF. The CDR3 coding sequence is TGTGCTAGCAGTCAACTAGCGGGTCCCTACAATGAGCAGTTCTTC.